The 8 T cell receptor beta chains reported below all come from one sample, sequenced in a study of cytomegalovirus exposure and HLA in healthy donors. PCR employed 60 Vbeta and 13 Jbeta primers. Assay used: immunoSEQ multiplex PCR; TCRdb lists only in-frame clones, some missing. The data show about 55,000 clones, about four fifths seen once. Sequencing was done on a sample of PBMCs. These receptors came from a female donor in good health and CMV-seronegative.

The rearrangement uses TRBV7-2 and TRBJ2-5; 7 positions agree with TRBD2. The V gene end was trimmed by 7 bases and the J gene end by 4 bases; junction bases not matched to a gene: 9. The CDR3 has 14 residues. The germline CDR1 and CDR2 sequences are SGHTA and FQGNSA. CDR3 nucleotide sequence: TGTGCCAGCACCGGTCGGGCGGGGGTAGAGACCCAGTACTTC. This translates into CASTGRAGVETQYF.

The rearrangement uses TRBV6-5 and TRBJ1-2, with TRBD1 as a possible D gene (5 bases). This CDR3 contains 13 residues. Between the trimmed V and J ends, which lost 0 bases and 4 bases, there was a span of 6 bases. Looked up from germline, CDR1 is MNHEY and CDR2 is SVGAGI. DNA of the CDR3: TGTGCCAGCAGTTACTCGGGGGGCTATGGCTACACCTTC. It specifies CASSYSGGYGYTF.

The rearrangement joins TRBV6-4 to TRBJ2-3; 8 bases align to TRBD2. This CDR3 comprises 15 residues. Trimming at V came to 4 bases and at J to 2 bases, leaving 5 bases not matched to a gene. The germline V gene encodes CDR1 MRHNA and CDR2 SNTAGT. This CDR3 is CASSVVAGSTDTQYF. In DNA form, the CDR3 reads TGTGCCAGCAGTGTGGTAGCGGGGTCCACAGATACGCAGTATTTT.

In its sample, this clone was seen a few times. The V and J genes are TRBV14 and TRBJ1-6; D may be TRBD1 (5 bases). The V and J ends lost 1 base and 7 bases respectively, with 14 bases between them. Germline V gene lookup returns CDR1 SGHDN and CDR2 FVKESK. The CDR3 runs to 16 residues. The CDR3 bases are TGTGCCAGCAGCCAAGTGGGGGGGGGAAGAAATTCACCCCTCCACTTT. Translating it yields CASSQVGGGRNSPLHF.

This clone was seen once. This chain uses TRBV11-2 with TRBJ2-2, with TRBD2 matching over 11 bases. The V gene end was trimmed by 5 bases and the J gene end by 4 bases; junction bases not matched to a gene: 3. CDR1 and CDR2 (germline): SGHAT, FQNNGV. This CDR3 is 15 amino acids long. In DNA, the CDR3 is TGTGCCAGCAGCCCTAGCGGGGGGCCCACCGGGGAGCTGTTTTTT. As protein: CASSPSGGPTGELFF.

This clone was seen once. V gene TRBV5-1 combines with J gene TRBJ2-1; no firm D call. V lost 4 bases and J lost 5, with 4 bases in between. The CDR3 length is 11 residues. Germline CDR1 and CDR2: SGHRS and YFSETQ. CDR3 residues: CASSPDNEQFF. As DNA, the CDR3 is TGCGCCAGCAGCCCAGACAATGAGCAGTTCTTC.

The genes are TRBV7-2 and TRBJ2-2, with 10 nucleotides matching TRBD2. CDR1 and CDR2 from the germline V gene are SGHTA and FQGNSA. The CDR3 length is 15 residues. V lost 5 bases to trimming and J lost 2 bases; unmatched junction nucleotides: 2. The CDR3 region has the DNA TGTGCCAGCAGCCGACTAGCGGGTAACACCGGGGAGCTGTTTTTT. Translation: CASSRLAGNTGELFF.

The genes are TRBV18 and TRBJ2-3, with D maybe TRBD2 (5 bases). V was pared by 5 bases and J by 0 bases, with 9 bases between. From germline, CDR1 is KGHSH and CDR2 LQKENI. This CDR3 contains 14 residues. CDR3 nucleotide sequence: TGTGCCAGCTCAAAGACGGGAAGCACAGATACGCAGTATTTT. Protein: CASSKTGSTDTQYF.